The 28 T cell receptor beta chains given below trace back to one sample, sequenced in a study of radiotherapy plus CTLA-4 blockade in lung cancer. Only in-frame clones appear in the TCRdb table, and some are missing; sequencing was by immunoSEQ multiplex PCR. The sample carries about 33,000 clones, about 81% recorded once. Sequences were derived from peripheral blood, sampled from a patient treated with radiotherapy plus ipilimumab. All receptors come from a human donor with non-small cell lung cancer that progressed on radiotherapy plus ipilimumab.

This chain joins TRBV6-5 and TRBJ2-3; 7 bases are a match to TRBD1. CDR1 and CDR2 (germline): MNHEY, SVGAGI. The CDR3 contains 16 residues. With V trimmed by 0 bases and J by 3 bases, 6 bases remained unmatched. CDR3: CASSYSPPGGTDTQYF. Written as DNA, the CDR3 is TGTGCCAGCAGTTACTCGCCGCCAGGGGGTACAGATACGCAGTATTTT.

The chain links TRBV6-1 to TRBJ2-1, with no clear D. V gave up 7 bases and J gave up 2 bases, with 6 bases separating them. The CDR3 runs to 12 residues. Germline lookup yields CDR1 MNHNS and CDR2 SASEGT. Here the CDR3 reads CASTLTYNEQFF. CDR3 nucleotides: TGTGCCAGCACGCTAACCTACAATGAGCAGTTCTTC.

The chain employs TRBV9 and TRBJ1-1; the D is unclear. CDR3 length: 14 amino acids. With 4 bases removed from V and 0 bases from J, the gap between germline ends came to 10 bases. Germline V gene lookup returns CDR1 SGDLS and CDR2 YYNGEE. This CDR3 reads CASSSTQVNTEAFF. In DNA, the CDR3 is TGTGCCAGCAGCTCCACCCAGGTGAACACTGAAGCTTTCTTT.

The chain carries TRBV2 and TRBJ2-1; 11 bases agree with TRBD2. The CDR3 has 17 residues. Germline-derived CDR1 and CDR2 are SNHLY and FYNNEI. J was trimmed by 9 bases and V by 3 bases; bases with no gene match: 13. Here the CDR3 reads CASSERVAGGPRTEQFF. CDR3 sequence (DNA): TGTGCCAGCAGTGAGCGGGTAGCGGGGGGGCCTAGGACTGAGCAGTTCTTC.

In this sample, this clone turned up once. The chain joins TRBV18 to TRBJ2-2, with a weak D call TRBD1 (5 bases). The CDR3 is made up of 16 amino acids. V was clipped by 6 bases and J by 2 bases, with 16 bases between them. From germline, CDR1 is KGHSH and CDR2 LQKENI. CDR3 sequence: CASSVSTVTNTGELFF. The CDR3 nucleotides are TGTGCCAGCTCCGTTTCGACAGTGACCAACACCGGGGAGCTGTTTTTT.

This sequence joins TRBV5-1 and TRBJ2-3; 8 nucleotides match TRBD2. The trim removed 4 bases at V and 3 bases at J, leaving 4 bases unmatched. This CDR3 region has 14 residues. CDR1 and CDR2 (germline): SGHRS, YFSETQ. The CDR3 DNA is TGCGCCAGCAGCGTCGGGGGGGTGACAGATACGCAGTATTTT. It encodes CASSVGGVTDTQYF.

This clone is a singleton in its sample. The rearrangement joins TRBV7-2 to TRBJ1-3; D gene uncertain. The CDR3 has 15 amino acids. From germline, CDR1 is SGHTA and CDR2 FQGNSA. Trimming removed 6 bases from V and 0 bases from J, with 12 bases in between. The CDR3 DNA follows: TGTGCCAGCAGAGACCAGGTCAGCTCTGGAAACACCATATATTTT. Translated, it gives CASRDQVSSGNTIYF.

The chain uses TRBV6-5 and TRBJ1-1, with D possibly being TRBD1 (5 bases). The V gene lost 7 bases and the J gene lost 1 base, with 10 bases spanning the gap. CDR1 and CDR2 (germline): MNHEY, SVGAGI. This CDR3 contains 13 residues. DNA of the CDR3: TGTGCCAGCAACGGACATGAGAACACTGAAGCTTTCTTT. It is translated as CASNGHENTEAFF.

The rearrangement joins TRBV7-9 to TRBJ2-3; no firm D call. V was shortened by 1 base and J by 6 bases, with 8 bases between the two germline ends. The CDR3 is made up of 13 amino acids. CDR1 is SEHNR, CDR2 FQNEAQ, per germline (reference sequence). The CDR3 nucleotides read TGTGCCAGCAGCTTAGGCCCCGAGGATACGCAGTATTTT. It codes for CASSLGPEDTQYF. Filled out from reference TRBV7-9 and TRBJ2-3, the complete variable domain reads DTGVSQNPRHKITKRGQNVTFRCDPISEHNRLYWYRQTLGQGPEFLTYFQNEAQLEKSRLLSDRFSAERPKGSFSTLEIQRTEQGDSAMYLCASSLGPEDTQYFGPGTRLTVL.

The chain couples TRBV11-2 to TRBJ1-2; no definite D call. The CDR3 totals 13 residues. Trimming took off 0 bases at V and 5 bases at J, with 7 bases between the two ends. Germline CDR1 and CDR2: SGHAT and FQNNGV. CDR3 in amino acids: CASSLDIQYGYTF. The CDR3 nucleotides read TGTGCCAGCAGCTTAGATATACAGTATGGCTACACCTTC.

V is TRBV6-5 and J is TRBJ2-7; 11 bases line up with TRBD2. This CDR3 is built from 15 residues. Germline V gene lookup returns CDR1 MNHEY and CDR2 SVGAGI. The J segment lost 2 bases and the V segment lost 6 bases, leaving 6 bases of the junction unmatched. CDR3 amino acids: CASSLTSGGAYEQYF. The CDR3 bases are TGTGCCAGCAGCCTCACTAGCGGGGGTGCCTACGAGCAGTACTTC.

This clone was picked up one time. This chain links TRBV9 with TRBJ2-1, with TRBD2 identical over 8 bases. The CDR3 totals 18 residues. Germline CDR1 SGDLS, CDR2 YYNGEE. The J segment lost 4 bases and the V segment lost 1 base, leaving 13 bases of the junction unmatched. CDR3 in DNA: TGTGCCAGCAGCGTACCTTCTCAGAGCGGGGGAGGGTACAATGAGCAGTTCTTC. It specifies CASSVPSQSGGGYNEQFF. The entire variable domain, with the rest obtained from reference TRBV9 and TRBJ2-1, is as follows: DSGVTQTPKHLITATGQRVTLRCSPRSGDLSVYWYQQSLDQGLQFLIQYYNGEERAKGNILERFSAQQFPDLHSELNLSSLELGDSALYFCASSVPSQSGGGYNEQFFGPGTRLTVL.

The chain uses TRBV7-9 and TRBJ2-7, with 8 bases lining up with TRBD1. The CDR3 has 12 amino acids. Losses at the gene ends were 5 bases for V and 9 bases for J; bases not matched to a gene: 6. The germline CDR1 and CDR2 sequences are SEHNR and FQNEAQ (reference sequence). Here the CDR3 DNA reads TGTGCCAGCAGCCTCCAACAGGGGGTGCAGTACTTC. Its translation is CASSLQQGVQYF.

The V gene is TRBV6-6, the J gene TRBJ2-2; 7 nucleotides agree with TRBD1. This CDR3 contains 15 residues. In germline, CDR1 is MNHNY, CDR2 SVGAGI (reference sequence). Trimming at V came to 6 bases and at J to 4 bases, leaving 8 bases not matched to a gene. The CDR3 DNA follows: TGTGCCAGCAGATCGACAGGGTATGGCACCGGGGAGCTGTTTTTT. Its translation: CASRSTGYGTGELFF.

The chain joins TRBV5-6 to TRBJ2-7, with TRBD1 matching 10 bases. This CDR3 has 14 residues. Germline V gene data show CDR1 as SGHDT and CDR2 as YYEEEE. The V segment lost 3 bases and the J segment 3 bases; nucleotides outside the gene matches: 3. CDR3 sequence (DNA): TGTGCCAGCAGCTGGGGACAGGGGTTCTACGAGCAGTACTTC. It specifies CASSWGQGFYEQYF.

The rearrangement joins TRBV5-5 to TRBJ2-7; 7 bases are shared with TRBD1. Germline V lookup: CDR1 SGHKS, CDR2 YYEKEE (reference sequence). The V and J ends lost 4 bases and 0 bases, in that order; junction bases with no gene match: 10. CDR3 length: 16 residues. The CDR3 spells CASSGTGQASSYEQYF. CDR3 nucleotides: TGTGCCAGCAGCGGGACCGGACAGGCAAGCTCCTACGAGCAGTACTTC.

This rearrangement joins TRBV7-9 to TRBJ1-1; 8 bases map to TRBD1. The CDR3 totals 17 residues. V trimming: 5 bases; J trimming: 4 bases; junction bases outside the gene matches: 15. CDR1 and CDR2 (germline): SEHNR, FQNEAQ (reference sequence). This CDR3 reads CASSTGQGGGLVTEAFF. The CDR3 bases are TGTGCCAGCAGCACAGGACAGGGAGGGGGATTAGTCACTGAAGCTTTCTTT.

This chain links TRBV9 with TRBJ1-1, with D uncertain. The CDR3 loop spans 14 amino acids. Germline V gene data show CDR1 as SGDLS and CDR2 as YYNGEE. The germline V and J ends were trimmed by 2 bases and 3 bases, with 11 bases remaining between them. This CDR3 reads CASSVNLRDTEAFF. CDR3 bases: TGTGCCAGCAGCGTTAATCTGAGGGACACTGAAGCTTTCTTT. The variable domain in full, with the rest retrieved from reference TRBV9 and TRBJ1-1, is DSGVTQTPKHLITATGQRVTLRCSPRSGDLSVYWYQQSLDQGLQFLIQYYNGEERAKGNILERFSAQQFPDLHSELNLSSLELGDSALYFCASSVNLRDTEAFFGQGTRLTVV.

The chain combines TRBV7-2 with TRBJ1-2; 9 nucleotides agree with TRBD1. Per germline, CDR1 SGHTA and CDR2 FQGNSA. J lost 6 bases, V lost 3 bases, and 8 bases had no gene match. CDR3 length: 15 amino acids. The CDR3 bases are TGTGCCAGCAGCTTCGGACAGGGGTCACCTAATGGCTACACCTTC. It yields the protein CASSFGQGSPNGYTF.

The CDR3 DNA reads TGTGCCAGCAGCCAAGGTCGGGGGGATAAAAACATTCAGTACTTC. As protein: CASSQGRGDKNIQYF. The chain couples TRBV4-2 to TRBJ2-4, with 7 bases matching TRBD2. The CDR3 spans 15 residues. CDR1 is LGHNA and CDR2 is YNFKEQ in the germline V gene. The trim removed 1 base at V and 4 bases at J, leaving 4 bases unmatched.

The chain joins TRBV18 to TRBJ1-2; 8 bases map to TRBD1. This CDR3 has 13 residues. CDR1 and CDR2 from the germline V gene are KGHSH and LQKENI. V lost 5 bases and J lost 7; bases outside the gene matches: 6. CDR3 sequence (DNA): TGTGCCAGCTCAAAGACAGGGGATAGTGGCTACACCTTC. Amino acid sequence: CASSKTGDSGYTF.

The rearrangement links TRBV4-1 to TRBJ2-5; 7 nucleotides agree with TRBD1. The ends lost 4 bases at V and 6 bases at J; junction bases unmatched: 11. Germline V gives CDR1 MGHRA, CDR2 YSYEKL. The CDR3 loop spans 15 amino acids. CDR3 nucleotides: TGCGCCAGCAGCCCCTCAAGTGAGGGGGCAAAGACCCAGTACTTC. Translated: CASSPSSEGAKTQYF.

The chain couples TRBV7-2 to TRBJ2-7, with 7 nucleotides matching TRBD2. V dropped 5 bases and J dropped 4; count of bases not matched to a gene: 11. Germline assignment: CDR1 SGHTA and CDR2 FQGNSA. The CDR3 runs to 15 residues. CDR3 DNA sequence: TGTGCCAGCAGCCAGGCGGGAGTGGGGGGATACGAGCAGTACTTC. This encodes CASSQAGVGGYEQYF.

In DNA form, the CDR3 reads TGTGCCAGTAGTATAGATCGGCAGGGGCGGACTTTCTTT. It yields the protein CASSIDRQGRTFF. This sequence joins TRBV19 and TRBJ1-1; tentatively, D is TRBD1 (6 bases). There are 13 residues in the CDR3. Per germline, CDR1 LNHDA and CDR2 SQIVND (reference sequence). Deletions cut 0 bases from V and 12 bases from J, with 14 bases between.

The V gene is TRBV4-1, the J gene TRBJ2-1, with 9 bases matching TRBD2. Germline V gene data show CDR1 as MGHRA and CDR2 as YSYEKL. The CDR3 has 12 residues. V trimming: 8 bases; J trimming: 8 bases; junction bases outside the gene matches: 4. CDR3 amino acids: CASAGGPHEQFF. The CDR3 DNA reads as TGCGCCAGCGCGGGGGGGCCCCATGAGCAGTTCTTC.

The rearrangement links TRBV5-4 to TRBJ1-1; 9 nucleotides line up with TRBD1. The CDR3 has 14 amino acids. J was trimmed by 8 bases and V by 1 base; bases with no gene match: 6. The germline V gene encodes CDR1 SGHNT and CDR2 YYREEE (reference sequence). CDR3 sequence: CASSLPTGGTEAFF. The CDR3 coding sequence is TGTGCCAGCAGCTTGCCCACAGGGGGCACCGAAGCTTTCTTT.

The genes are TRBV7-8 and TRBJ1-3, with 7 positions matching TRBD1. V lost 2 bases, J lost 3 bases, and 22 bases stayed unmatched. The V gene's germline CDR1 is SGHVS and CDR2 FQNEAQ. The CDR3 is made up of 21 amino acids. CDR3 nucleotides: TGTGCCAGCAGCTTACGACCGACCGGGACAGAAAGAATGGGAGGTGGAAACACCATATATTTT. It yields the protein CASSLRPTGTERMGGGNTIYF.

V and J are TRBV5-1 and TRBJ2-3, with D possibly matching TRBD2 (6 bases). This CDR3 region has 15 residues. Germline V gene lookup returns CDR1 SGHRS and CDR2 YFSETQ. V shed 2 bases and J shed 4 bases, with 14 bases lying between them. The CDR3 DNA follows: TGCGCCAGCAGCTTTGTTTTAGCGGAGTCAGATACGCAGTATTTT. Encoded protein: CASSFVLAESDTQYF.